These 24 T cell receptor beta chains originate from one sample sequenced in a study of human T cells and chemical hapten exposure (dated by TCRdb to the early 2020s). The time point label for this specimen denotes: patch test 3, about 24 weeks after DPC sensitization. The sample's treatment or condition, from its label and the paper: therapeutic diphenylcyclopropenone sensitization with weekly scalp DPC. Library prep was done by RACE. Instrument used: NextSeq 500. The public reads were quality trimmed at Q25 with fastp and then assembled into clones with MiXCR by TCRdb, keeping productive beta chains. Merged by CDR3 protein, the rows form single entries marked with the most common genes and DNA. In this sample the table shows some 52,000 distinct CDR3 sequences, 9.9% of which occur a single time. The biggest ten clones account for roughly 17% of the sample. Sequences were derived from whole blood, sampled in connection with sensitization to the hapten diphenylcyclopropenone (DPC). The receptors here all came from a woman aged 35 to 49 with alopecia areata. Some clones in this sample may be carry-over from other donors' samples.

In its sample, this clonotype was seen a few times. The DNA of the CDR3 is TGCAGTGCTAGGGACTCCGACAGGGCATCCTACGAGCAGTACTTC. This sequence encodes CSARDSDRASYEQYF. This rearrangement joins TRBV20-1 to TRBJ2-7; 7 bases are a match to TRBD1. Trimming at V came to 3 bases and at J to 1 base, leaving 9 bases not matched to a gene. CDR3 size: 15 residues. Germline-derived CDR1 and CDR2 are DFQATT and SNEGSKA (reference sequence).

This clonotype has only a few counts. The rearrangement links TRBV9 to TRBJ2-7; 8 nucleotides line up with TRBD2. The CDR3 contains 15 residues. Germline loops: CDR1 SGDLS, CDR2 YYNGEE. The ends lost 4 bases at V and 6 bases at J; junction bases unmatched: 12. CDR3 in DNA: TGTGCCAGCAGCACGATTCCGGGACTAGGGGGCGAGCAGTACTTC. Protein product: CASSTIPGLGGEQYF. Filled out from reference TRBV9 and TRBJ2-7, the complete variable domain reads DSGVTQTPKHLITATGQRVTLRCSPRSGDLSVYWYQQSLDQGLQFLIQYYNGEERAKGNILERFSAQQFPDLHSELNLSSLELGDSALYFCASSTIPGLGGEQYFGPGTRLTVT.

The rearrangement uses TRBV18 and TRBJ2-7, with D possibly being TRBD2 (6 bases). The germline gives CDR1 KGHSH, CDR2 LQKENI. V shed 3 bases and J shed 3 bases, with 9 bases lying between them. The CDR3 has 13 amino acids. The DNA of the CDR3 is TGTGCCAGCTCACCCGGACTAAACTACGAGCAGTACTTC. This encodes CASSPGLNYEQYF.

This clonotype appeared many times. The chain recombines TRBV5-1 with TRBJ2-7; a possible D gene is TRBD1 (6 bases). CDR3 length equals 13 residues. V lost 2 bases to trimming and J lost 5 bases, with 11 bases between them. Germline CDR1 SGHRS, CDR2 YFSETQ. The CDR3 nucleotides are TGCGCCAGCAGCTTCACAGGGACCCACGAGCAGTACTTC. This encodes CASSFTGTHEQYF.

This clonotype occurred a few times. The chain combines TRBV30 with TRBJ1-3, with D unclear. The CDR3 is made up of 15 amino acids. V was clipped by 2 bases and J by 4 bases, with 15 bases between them. Germline loops: CDR1 GTSNPN, CDR2 SVGIG (reference sequence). The CDR3 bases are TGTGCCTGGAGTATCCGGGCGGTATTGGGAAACACCATATATTTT. Translation gives CAWSIRAVLGNTIYF.

The genes are TRBV5-1 and TRBJ1-1, with 8 bases fitting TRBD1. There are 14 residues in the CDR3. The J segment lost 4 bases and the V segment lost 4 bases, leaving 6 bases of the junction unmatched. CDR1 is SGHRS and CDR2 is YFSETQ in the germline V gene. DNA for the CDR3: TGCGCCAGCAGCGGGGGACAGGTCAGCACTGAAGCTTTCTTT. Its translation: CASSGGQVSTEAFF.

The sample holds many counts of this clonotype. The V and J genes are TRBV6-1 and TRBJ1-1; a weak D match, TRBD1 (5 bases). Trimming left V 7 bases short and J 4 bases short, with 19 bases between. This CDR3 is built from 15 residues. Per germline, CDR1 MNHNS and CDR2 SASEGT. CDR3 sequence: CASTVGVDGSTEAFF. CDR3 nucleotides: TGTGCCAGCACGGTGGGGGTGGATGGGAGCACTGAAGCTTTCTTT.

This clonotype has just a few counts. The chain carries TRBV6-4 and TRBJ2-3; TRBD1 or TRBD2 may be the D gene (6 bases each). Germline values: CDR1 MRHNA, CDR2 SNTAGT. V lost 3 bases and J 7 bases, leaving 14 bases between the germline ends. There are 14 residues in the CDR3. The CDR3 sequence: CASSEKGEAHTQYF. The DNA for the CDR3 is TGTGCCAGCAGTGAGAAGGGGGAGGCTCATACGCAGTATTTT.

V and J are TRBV6-2 or TRBV6-3 and TRBJ1-6; D gene uncertain. V dropped 8 bases and J dropped 10 bases, with 21 bases sitting between them. This CDR3 comprises 15 residues. Germline-derived CDR1 and CDR2 are MNHEY and SVGEGT. The CDR3 loop reads CASGRGPSIVSPLHF. CDR3 in DNA: TGTGCCAGCGGTCGCGGTCCTTCGATCGTATCACCCCTCCACTTT.

The V call is TRBV20-1, the J call TRBJ2-5, with a weak D call TRBD2 (6 bases). The V gene's germline CDR1 is DFQATT and CDR2 SNEGSKA (reference sequence). V was trimmed by 1 base and J by 2 bases, leaving 11 bases between them. CDR3 length: 14 amino acids. This chain's CDR3 is CSARVGDSQETQYF. The CDR3 region has the DNA TGCAGTGCTAGAGTGGGGGACTCACAAGAGACCCAGTACTTC.

A remark on this clonotype: Just one base apart from a much larger clone, this may be a read error. V gene TRBV11-2 combines with J gene TRBJ1-4, with D uncertain. The V gene lost 4 bases and the J gene lost 15 bases, with 24 bases spanning the gap. From germline, CDR1 is SGHAT and CDR2 FQNNGV. This CDR3 has 15 residues. Here the CDR3 DNA reads TGTGCCAGCAGCTCCCTAATGCAGGTGGCGAGAGGGTTGTTTTTT. Its translation: CASSSLMQVARGLFF.

This clonotype came up many times. The rearrangement uses TRBV4-3 and TRBJ1-4; D gene ambiguous. Germline V gene sequence: CDR1 LGHNA, CDR2 YSLEER. This CDR3 is built from 14 residues. V was cut by 1 base and J by 5 bases, with 8 bases left in between. The CDR3 spells CASSQGGSNEKLFF. CDR3 DNA sequence: TGCGCCAGCAGCCAAGGAGGATCGAATGAAAAACTGTTTTTT.

This clonotype was seen a handful of times. The V and J genes are TRBV20-1 and TRBJ2-6; unclear D gene. CDR1 and CDR2 (germline): DFQATT, SNEGSKA (reference sequence). The CDR3 contains 14 residues. The V and J ends lost 2 bases and 3 bases respectively, with 8 bases between them. CDR3 sequence: CSARHSIGANVLTF. CDR3 DNA: TGCAGTGCTAGACACTCAATTGGGGCCAACGTCCTGACTTTC.

This clonotype was recorded a few times. The genes are TRBV20-1 and TRBJ1-4; D is uncertain. The CDR3 consists of 13 residues. Germline lookup yields CDR1 DFQATT and CDR2 SNEGSKA (reference sequence). Trimming shortened V by 5 bases and J by 8 bases, and 15 bases separated the two germline ends. CDR3 residues: CSAGVQSGEKLFF. In nucleotides, the CDR3 is TGCAGTGCTGGGGTTCAAAGCGGGGAAAAACTGTTTTTT.

This clonotype came up a few times. This sequence joins TRBV27 and TRBJ1-1; D not resolved. The germline CDR1 and CDR2 sequences are MNHEY and SMNVEV (reference sequence). Trimming left V 0 bases short and J 3 bases short, with 5 bases between. The CDR3 length is 13 residues. CDR3 protein: CASSLSVYTEAFF. Here the CDR3 DNA reads TGTGCCAGCAGTTTATCAGTCTACACTGAAGCTTTCTTT.

This clonotype was recorded a few times. The chain is built from TRBV15 and TRBJ2-3, with 12 bases lining up with TRBD2. Trimming at V came to 2 bases and at J to 0 bases, leaving 6 bases not matched to a gene. CDR1 and CDR2 from the germline V gene are LNHNV and YYDKDF (reference sequence). The length of the CDR3 is 18 residues. The CDR3 region is CATSRTSGGKSSTDTQYF. The CDR3 bases are TGTGCCACCAGCAGAACTAGCGGGGGGAAATCTAGCACAGATACGCAGTATTTT.

This clonotype was picked up many times. The chain is built from TRBV6-6 and TRBJ1-4, with D maybe TRBD1 (6 bases). CDR3 length: 15 residues. Germline CDR1 MNHNY, CDR2 SVGAGI (reference sequence). The V and J ends lost 3 bases and 2 bases respectively, with 10 bases between them. The CDR3 DNA reads TGTGCCAGCAGTTATTACAGGGCGACTAATGAAAAACTGTTTTTT. Protein sequence: CASSYYRATNEKLFF.

There are many counts of this clonotype. This sequence joins TRBV18 and TRBJ2-2, with 7 bases that match TRBD1. Germline V gives CDR1 KGHSH, CDR2 LQKENI. The CDR3 consists of 15 residues. The J segment lost 3 bases and the V segment lost 6 bases, leaving 7 bases of the junction unmatched. The CDR3 spells CASSPNRGHTGELFF. The CDR3 DNA reads as TGTGCCAGCTCGCCGAACAGGGGTCACACCGGGGAGCTGTTTTTT.

This clonotype was seen ten or more times. The chain uses TRBV28 and TRBJ2-7, with a weak D call TRBD1 (7 bases). V lost 6 bases, J lost 7 bases, and 19 bases lay in between. The CDR3 length is 14 residues. Germline CDR1 MDHEN, CDR2 SYDVKM. Written as DNA, the CDR3 is TGTGCCAGCAGGGAGGGGACAGCTGAGGGGGAGCAGTACTTC. Its protein product is CASREGTAEGEQYF.

There are many counts of this clonotype. CDR3 region: CASRGVEVGELFF. CDR3 in DNA: TGTGCCAGCAGAGGGGTGGAGGTCGGGGAGCTGTTTTTT. The gene calls are TRBV12-3 or TRBV12-4 and TRBJ2-2, with D possibly being TRBD1 or TRBD2 (5 bases each). The length of the CDR3 is 13 residues. Trimming took 6 bases from V and 7 from J, leaving 12 bases between them.

This clonotype was observed many times. The chain employs TRBV2 and TRBJ2-3; TRBD2 matches at 9 bases. The trim removed 3 bases at V and 1 base at J, leaving 5 bases unmatched. This CDR3 comprises 16 residues. CDR1 SNHLY and CDR2 FYNNEI come from the germline V gene. This CDR3 reads CASSDQAGGRTDTQYF. The CDR3 coding sequence is TGTGCCAGCAGTGACCAAGCGGGGGGCCGCACAGATACGCAGTATTTT. Complete variable domain (other parts from reference TRBV2 and TRBJ2-3): EPEVTQTPSHQVTQMGQEVILRCVPISNHLYFYWYRQILGQKVEFLVSFYNNEISEKSEIFDDQFSVERPDGSNFTLKIRSTKLEDSAMYFCASSDQAGGRTDTQYFGPGTRLTVL.

This clonotype has a handful of counts. The chain employs TRBV7-6 and TRBJ2-2, with D unclear. Trimming shortened V by 5 bases and J by 1 base, and 11 bases separated the two germline ends. This CDR3 spans 15 amino acids. The germline gives CDR1 SGHVS, CDR2 FNYEAQ. The CDR3 here is CASSPSPGNTGELFF. The CDR3 DNA is TGTGCCAGCAGCCCCAGCCCAGGGAACACCGGGGAGCTGTTTTTT.

The chain uses TRBV6-4 and TRBJ1-6, with 8 nucleotides matching TRBD1. The V segment lost 5 bases and the J segment 5 bases; nucleotides outside the gene matches: 2. Germline CDR1 is MRHNA and CDR2 is SNTAGT. This CDR3 spans 14 amino acids. CDR3 region: CASSTGQDNSPLHF. The DNA for the CDR3 is TGTGCCAGCAGTACGGGACAGGATAATTCACCCCTCCACTTT.

This clonotype was recorded at least ten times. The rearrangement links TRBV11-2 to TRBJ2-7; unclear D gene. The CDR3 contains 14 residues. The ends were cut back, 5 bases at V and 0 bases at J, with 11 bases in the middle. Germline CDR1 is SGHAT and CDR2 is FQNNGV. The CDR3 reads CASSAWLLSYEQYF. CDR3 bases: TGTGCCAGCAGCGCTTGGCTGCTCTCCTACGAGCAGTACTTC.